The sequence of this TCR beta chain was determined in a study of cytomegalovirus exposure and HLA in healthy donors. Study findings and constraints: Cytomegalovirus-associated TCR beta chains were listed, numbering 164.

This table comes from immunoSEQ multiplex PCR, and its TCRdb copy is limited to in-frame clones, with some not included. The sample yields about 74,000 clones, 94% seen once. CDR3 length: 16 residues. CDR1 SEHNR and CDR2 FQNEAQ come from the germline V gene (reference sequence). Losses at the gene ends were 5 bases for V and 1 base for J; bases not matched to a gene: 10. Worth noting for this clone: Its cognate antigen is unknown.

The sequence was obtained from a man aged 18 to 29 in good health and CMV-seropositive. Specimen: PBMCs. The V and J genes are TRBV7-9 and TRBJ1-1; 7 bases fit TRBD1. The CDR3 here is CASSIDRESGNTEAFF. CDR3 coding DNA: TGTGCCAGCAGCATCGACAGGGAGTCGGGGAACACTGAAGCTTTCTTT.